The text below deals with one T cell receptor beta chain. The CDR3 sequence is 15 residues long. Germline-derived CDR1 and CDR2 are LGHNA and YSLEER. Deletions cut 1 base from V and 7 bases from J, with 14 bases between. This entry belongs to a study of blood T cell repertoires in COVID-19. Study overall: The samples span acute and convalescent COVID-19 from the United States, Italy and Spain.

Sequencing was performed with immunoSEQ multiplex PCR; in TCRdb, only in-frame clones are kept and a portion is missing. The data hold 90,000 or so clones, with roughly nine tenths observed a single time. The sequenced sample consisted of peripheral blood. The J gene is TRBJ1-5, the V gene TRBV4-3, with D hard to call. The sequence was obtained from a man aged 60 to 75 with COVID-19, enrolled during active disease. The CDR3 spells CASSQVGHRYQPQHF. CDR3 bases: TGCGCCAGCAGCCAAGTCGGTCACCGTTACCAGCCCCAGCATTTT.